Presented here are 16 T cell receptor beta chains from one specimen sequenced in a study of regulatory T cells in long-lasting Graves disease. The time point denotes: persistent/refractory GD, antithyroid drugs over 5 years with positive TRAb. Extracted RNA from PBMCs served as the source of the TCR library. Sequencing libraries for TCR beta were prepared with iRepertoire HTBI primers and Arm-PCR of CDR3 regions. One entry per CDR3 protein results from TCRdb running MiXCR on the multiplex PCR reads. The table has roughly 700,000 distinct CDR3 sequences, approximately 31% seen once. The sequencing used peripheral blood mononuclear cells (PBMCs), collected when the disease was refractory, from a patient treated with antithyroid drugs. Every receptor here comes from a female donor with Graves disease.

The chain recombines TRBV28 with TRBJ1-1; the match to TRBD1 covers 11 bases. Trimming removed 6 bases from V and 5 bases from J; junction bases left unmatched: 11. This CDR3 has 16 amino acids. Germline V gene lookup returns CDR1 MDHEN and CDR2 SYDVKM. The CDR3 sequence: CASRRLGQGGVTEAFF. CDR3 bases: TGTGCCAGCAGACGGCTGGGACAGGGGGGGGTGACTGAAGCTTTCTTT.

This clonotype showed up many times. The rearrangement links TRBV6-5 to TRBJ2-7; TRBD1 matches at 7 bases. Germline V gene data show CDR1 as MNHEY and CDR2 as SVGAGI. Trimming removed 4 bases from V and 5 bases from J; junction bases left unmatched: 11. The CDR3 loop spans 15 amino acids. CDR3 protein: CASSSRQGRLDEQYF. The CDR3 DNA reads TGTGCCAGCAGTTCGAGACAGGGTAGGCTCGACGAGCAGTACTTC.

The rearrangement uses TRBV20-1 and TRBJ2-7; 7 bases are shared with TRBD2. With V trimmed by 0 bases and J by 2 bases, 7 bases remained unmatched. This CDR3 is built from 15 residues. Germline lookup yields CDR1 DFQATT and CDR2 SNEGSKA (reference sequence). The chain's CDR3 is CSARDVRGGAYEQYF. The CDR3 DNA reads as TGCAGTGCTAGAGATGTAAGGGGAGGGGCCTACGAGCAGTACTTC.

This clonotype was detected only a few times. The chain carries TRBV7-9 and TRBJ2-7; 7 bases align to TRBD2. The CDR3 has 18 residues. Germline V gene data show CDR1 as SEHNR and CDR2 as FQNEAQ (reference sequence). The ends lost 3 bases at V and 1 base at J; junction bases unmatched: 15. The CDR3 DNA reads TGTGCCAGCAGCTTGACATCTCTCCTGGCGGGGGAGTCCTACGAGCAGTACTTC. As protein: CASSLTSLLAGESYEQYF.

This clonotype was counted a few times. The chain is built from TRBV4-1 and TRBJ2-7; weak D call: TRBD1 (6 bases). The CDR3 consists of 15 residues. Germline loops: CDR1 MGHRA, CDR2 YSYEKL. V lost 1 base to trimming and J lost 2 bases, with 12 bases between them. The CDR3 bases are TGCGCCAGCAGCCAAGGACGGAACAGGGCCTACGAGCAGTACTTC. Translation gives CASSQGRNRAYEQYF.

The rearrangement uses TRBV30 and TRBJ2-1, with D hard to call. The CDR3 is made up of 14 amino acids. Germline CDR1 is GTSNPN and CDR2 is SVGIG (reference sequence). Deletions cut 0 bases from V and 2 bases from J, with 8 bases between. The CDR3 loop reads CAWSVGATYNEQFF. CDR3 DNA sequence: TGTGCCTGGAGTGTAGGCGCGACCTACAATGAGCAGTTCTTC.

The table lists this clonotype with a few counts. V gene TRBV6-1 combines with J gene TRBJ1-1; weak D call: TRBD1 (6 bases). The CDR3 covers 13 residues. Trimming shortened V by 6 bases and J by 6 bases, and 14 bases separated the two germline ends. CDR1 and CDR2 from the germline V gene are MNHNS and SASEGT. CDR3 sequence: CASRPPQGPEAFF. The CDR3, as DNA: TGTGCCAGCAGACCCCCACAGGGACCTGAAGCTTTCTTT.

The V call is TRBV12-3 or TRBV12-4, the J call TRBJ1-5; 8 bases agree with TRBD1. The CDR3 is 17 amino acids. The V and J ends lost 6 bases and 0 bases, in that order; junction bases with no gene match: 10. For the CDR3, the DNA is TGTGCCAGCAGAGCTCCCGGGACAGGCTTTAGCAATCAGCCCCAGCATTTT. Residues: CASRAPGTGFSNQPQHF.

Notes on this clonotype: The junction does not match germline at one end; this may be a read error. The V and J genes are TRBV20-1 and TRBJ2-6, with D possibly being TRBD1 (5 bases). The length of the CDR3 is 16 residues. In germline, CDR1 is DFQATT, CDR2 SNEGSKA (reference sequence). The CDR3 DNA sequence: TGCAGTGCTAGACCTGGAAGCTCCGCTGGGGCCAACGTCCCGACTTTC. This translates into CSARPGSSAGANVPTF.

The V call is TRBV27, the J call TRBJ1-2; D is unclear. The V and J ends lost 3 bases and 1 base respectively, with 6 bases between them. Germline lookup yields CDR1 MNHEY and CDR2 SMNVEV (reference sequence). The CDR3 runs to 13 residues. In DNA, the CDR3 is TGTGCCAGCAGTTTTTACATTAACTATGGCTACACCTTC. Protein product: CASSFYINYGYTF.

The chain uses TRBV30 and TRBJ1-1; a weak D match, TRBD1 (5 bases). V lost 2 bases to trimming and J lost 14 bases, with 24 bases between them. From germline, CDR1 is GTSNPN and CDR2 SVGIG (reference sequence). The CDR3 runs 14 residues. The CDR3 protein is CAWSPSDFLPEGFF. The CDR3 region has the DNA TGTGCCTGGAGTCCCTCCGATTTTTTACCCGAGGGGTTCTTT. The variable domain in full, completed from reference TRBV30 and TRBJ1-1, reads SQTIHQWPATLVQPVGSPLSLECTVEGTSNPNLYWYRQAAGRGLQLLFYSVGIGQISSEVPQNLSASRPQDRQFILSSKKLLLSDSGFYLCAWSPSDFLPEGFFGQGTRLTVV.

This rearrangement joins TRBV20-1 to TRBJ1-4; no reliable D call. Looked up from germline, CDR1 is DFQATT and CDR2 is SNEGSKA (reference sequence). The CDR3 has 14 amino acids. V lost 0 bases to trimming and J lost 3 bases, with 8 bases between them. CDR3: CSARDRFSNEKLFF. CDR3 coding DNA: TGCAGTGCTAGAGACAGGTTCTCTAATGAAAAACTGTTTTTT.

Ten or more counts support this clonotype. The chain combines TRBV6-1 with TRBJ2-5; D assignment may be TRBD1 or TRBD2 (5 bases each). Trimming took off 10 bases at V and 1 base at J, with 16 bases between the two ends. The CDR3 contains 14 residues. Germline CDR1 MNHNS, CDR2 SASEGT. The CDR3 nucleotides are TGTGCCACCGGGGCTATGGGCATCCAAGAGACCCAGTACTTC. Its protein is CATGAMGIQETQYF.

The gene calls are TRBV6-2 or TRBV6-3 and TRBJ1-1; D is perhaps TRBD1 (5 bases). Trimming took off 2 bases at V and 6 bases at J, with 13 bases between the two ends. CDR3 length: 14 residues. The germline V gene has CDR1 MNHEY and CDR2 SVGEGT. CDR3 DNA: TGTGCCAGCAGTTACGGGACCTCCGGGGCTGAAGCTTTCTTT. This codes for CASSYGTSGAEAFF.

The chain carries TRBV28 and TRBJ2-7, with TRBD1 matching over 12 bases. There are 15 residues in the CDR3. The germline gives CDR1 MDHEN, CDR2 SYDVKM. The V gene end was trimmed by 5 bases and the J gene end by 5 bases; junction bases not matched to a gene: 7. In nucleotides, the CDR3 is TGTGCCAGCAGTCCTCGGGACAGGGGGCGCAACGAGCAGTACTTC. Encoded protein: CASSPRDRGRNEQYF.

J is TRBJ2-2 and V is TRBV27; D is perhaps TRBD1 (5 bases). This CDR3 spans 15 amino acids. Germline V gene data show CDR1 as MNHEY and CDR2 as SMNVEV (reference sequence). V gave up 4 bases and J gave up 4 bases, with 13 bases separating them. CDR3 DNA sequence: TGTGCCAGCAGTTGGCACCCTAGGGGCACCGGGGAGCTGTTTTTT. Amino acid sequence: CASSWHPRGTGELFF.